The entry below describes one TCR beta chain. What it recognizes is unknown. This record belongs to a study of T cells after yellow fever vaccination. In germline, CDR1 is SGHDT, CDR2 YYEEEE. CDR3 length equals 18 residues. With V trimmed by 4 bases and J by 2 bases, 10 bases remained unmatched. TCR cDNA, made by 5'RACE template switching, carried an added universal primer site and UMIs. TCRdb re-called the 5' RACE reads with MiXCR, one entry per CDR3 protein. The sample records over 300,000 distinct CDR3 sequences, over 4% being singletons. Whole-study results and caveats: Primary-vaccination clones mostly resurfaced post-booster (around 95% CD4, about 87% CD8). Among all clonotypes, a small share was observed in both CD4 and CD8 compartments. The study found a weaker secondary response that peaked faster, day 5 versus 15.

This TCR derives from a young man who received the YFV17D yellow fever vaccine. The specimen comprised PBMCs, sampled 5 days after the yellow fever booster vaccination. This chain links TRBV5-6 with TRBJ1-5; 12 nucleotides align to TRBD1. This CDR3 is CASSRGTGGAYGNQPQHF. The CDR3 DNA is TGTGCCAGCAGCCGAGGGACAGGGGGCGCTTACGGCAATCAGCCCCAGCATTTT.